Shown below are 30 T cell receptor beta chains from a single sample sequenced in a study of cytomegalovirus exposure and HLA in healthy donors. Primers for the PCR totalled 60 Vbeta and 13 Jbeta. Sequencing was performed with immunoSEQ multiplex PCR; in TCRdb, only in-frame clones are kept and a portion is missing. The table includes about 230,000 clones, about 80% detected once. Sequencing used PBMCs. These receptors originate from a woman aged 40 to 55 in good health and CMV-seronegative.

CDR3 sequence: CASSPFQGADYGYTF. CDR3 in DNA: TGTGCCAGCTCACCATTTCAGGGGGCGGACTATGGCTACACCTTC. The V and J genes are TRBV18 and TRBJ1-2; 8 bases line up with TRBD1. J gave up 3 bases and V 2 bases, and 5 bases lay outside the gene matches. The CDR3 runs 15 residues. Germline loops: CDR1 KGHSH, CDR2 LQKENI.

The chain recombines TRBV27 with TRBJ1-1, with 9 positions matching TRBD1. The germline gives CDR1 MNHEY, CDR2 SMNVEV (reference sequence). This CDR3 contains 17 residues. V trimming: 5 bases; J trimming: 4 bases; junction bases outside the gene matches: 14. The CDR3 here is CASSPGTGRGLSTEAFF. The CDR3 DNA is TGTGCCAGCAGTCCCGGGACAGGGAGGGGGTTGAGCACTGAAGCTTTCTTT.

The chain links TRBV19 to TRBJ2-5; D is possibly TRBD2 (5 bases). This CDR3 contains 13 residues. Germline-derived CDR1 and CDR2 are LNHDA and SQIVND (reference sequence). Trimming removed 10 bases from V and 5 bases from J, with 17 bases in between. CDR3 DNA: TGTGCCACGGGGAGCCCCGTCCTCGAGACCCAGTACTTC. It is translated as CATGSPVLETQYF.

CDR3 sequence (DNA): TGTGCCAGCAGCTTGGACGGTGGGCGCCTCACAGATACGCAGTATTTT. Protein: CASSLDGGRLTDTQYF. The chain carries TRBV5-4 and TRBJ2-3, with D uncertain. CDR1 is SGHNT and CDR2 is YYREEE in the germline V gene (reference sequence). Between the trimmed V and J ends, which lost 0 bases and 2 bases, there was a span of 13 bases. The CDR3 totals 16 residues.

The DNA of the CDR3 is TGTGCCAGCAGTTTCAGACCGCCCGGACAGGGGGTAGCCGGGGAGCTGTTTTTT. Translated: CASSFRPPGQGVAGELFF. V is TRBV28 and J is TRBJ2-2; 10 positions match TRBD1. J lost 6 bases, V lost 3 bases, and 13 bases had no gene match. This CDR3 comprises 18 residues. The germline gives CDR1 MDHEN, CDR2 SYDVKM.

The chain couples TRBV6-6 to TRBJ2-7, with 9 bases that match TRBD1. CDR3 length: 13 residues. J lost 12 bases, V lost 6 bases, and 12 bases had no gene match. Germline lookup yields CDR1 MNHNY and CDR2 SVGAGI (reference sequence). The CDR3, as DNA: TGTGCCAGCAGCTTTTCCCGGGACAGGGCCACGTACTTC. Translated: CASSFSRDRATYF.

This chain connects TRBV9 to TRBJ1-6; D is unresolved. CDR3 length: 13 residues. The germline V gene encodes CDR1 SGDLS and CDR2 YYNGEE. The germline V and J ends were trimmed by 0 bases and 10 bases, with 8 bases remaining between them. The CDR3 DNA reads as TGTGCCAGCAGCGTAGGGTGGCGGTCACCCCTCCACTTT. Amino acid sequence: CASSVGWRSPLHF.

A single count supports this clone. DNA for the CDR3: TGCGCCAGCAGCCAAGAACGGCAGGGGGCAGGTCAGGAGACCCAGTACTTC. This translates into CASSQERQGAGQETQYF. The chain employs TRBV4-1 and TRBJ2-5; the match to TRBD1 covers 8 bases. The CDR3 is 17 residues long. The germline CDR1 and CDR2 sequences are MGHRA and YSYEKL. V shed 0 bases and J 5 bases; nucleotides not matched to a gene: 11.

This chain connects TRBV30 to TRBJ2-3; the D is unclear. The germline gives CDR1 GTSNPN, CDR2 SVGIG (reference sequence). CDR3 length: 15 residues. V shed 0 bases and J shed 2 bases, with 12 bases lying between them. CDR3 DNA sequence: TGTGCCTGGAGTGTACCTGGAGAGTTCACAGATACGCAGTATTTT. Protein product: CAWSVPGEFTDTQYF.

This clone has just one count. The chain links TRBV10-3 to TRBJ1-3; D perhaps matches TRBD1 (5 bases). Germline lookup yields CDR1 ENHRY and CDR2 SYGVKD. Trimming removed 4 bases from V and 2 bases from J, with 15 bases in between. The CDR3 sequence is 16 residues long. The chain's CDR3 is CAISVLGPLAGNTIYF. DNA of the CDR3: TGTGCCATCAGTGTATTGGGGCCTCTCGCTGGAAACACCATATATTTT.

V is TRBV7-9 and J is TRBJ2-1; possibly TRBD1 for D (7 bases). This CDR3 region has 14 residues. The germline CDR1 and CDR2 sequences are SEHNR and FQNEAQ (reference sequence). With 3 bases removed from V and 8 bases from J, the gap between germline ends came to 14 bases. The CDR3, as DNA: TGTGCCAGCAGCTTGGCAGGGGGACTCGATGAGCAGTTCTTC. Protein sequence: CASSLAGGLDEQFF.

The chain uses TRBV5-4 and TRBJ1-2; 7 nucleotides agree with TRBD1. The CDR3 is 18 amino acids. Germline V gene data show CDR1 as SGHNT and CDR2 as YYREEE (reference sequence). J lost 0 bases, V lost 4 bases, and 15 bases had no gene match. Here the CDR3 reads CASSAGLTGRGANYGYTF. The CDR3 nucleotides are TGTGCCAGCAGCGCCGGCCTTACGGGCAGGGGGGCTAACTATGGCTACACCTTC.

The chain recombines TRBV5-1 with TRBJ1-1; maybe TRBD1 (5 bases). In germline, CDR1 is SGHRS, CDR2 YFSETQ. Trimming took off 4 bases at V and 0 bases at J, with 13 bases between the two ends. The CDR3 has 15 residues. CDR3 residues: CASSPLDTLNTEAFF. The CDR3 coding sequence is TGCGCCAGCAGCCCCTTGGACACCTTGAACACTGAAGCTTTCTTT.

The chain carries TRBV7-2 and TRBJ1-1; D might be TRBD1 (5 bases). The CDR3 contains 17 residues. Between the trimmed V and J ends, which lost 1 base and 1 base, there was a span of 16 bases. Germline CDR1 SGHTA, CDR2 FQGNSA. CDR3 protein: CASSLEGGVAKNTEAFF. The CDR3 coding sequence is TGTGCCAGCAGCTTAGAGGGAGGGGTGGCGAAGAACACTGAAGCTTTCTTT.

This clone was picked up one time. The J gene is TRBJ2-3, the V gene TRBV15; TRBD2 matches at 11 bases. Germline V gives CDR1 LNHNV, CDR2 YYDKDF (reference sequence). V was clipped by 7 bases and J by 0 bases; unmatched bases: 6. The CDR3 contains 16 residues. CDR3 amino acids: CATKTSGGPSTDTQYF. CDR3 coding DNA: TGTGCCACCAAAACTAGCGGGGGCCCTAGCACAGATACGCAGTATTTT.

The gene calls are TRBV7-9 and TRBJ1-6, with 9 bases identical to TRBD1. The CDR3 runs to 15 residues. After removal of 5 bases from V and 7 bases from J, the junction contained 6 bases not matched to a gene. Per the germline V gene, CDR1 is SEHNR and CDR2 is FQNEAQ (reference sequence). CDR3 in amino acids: CASSPRGQGNSPLHF. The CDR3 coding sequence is TGTGCCAGCAGCCCAAGAGGACAGGGGAATTCACCCCTCCACTTT.

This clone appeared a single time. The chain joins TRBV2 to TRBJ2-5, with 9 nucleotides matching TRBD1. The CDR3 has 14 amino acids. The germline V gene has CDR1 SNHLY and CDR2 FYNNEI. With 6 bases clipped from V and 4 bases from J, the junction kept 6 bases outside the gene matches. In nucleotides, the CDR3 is TGTGCCAGCAGCCAAGGGGGACAGGGAGAGACCCAGTACTTC. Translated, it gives CASSQGGQGETQYF.

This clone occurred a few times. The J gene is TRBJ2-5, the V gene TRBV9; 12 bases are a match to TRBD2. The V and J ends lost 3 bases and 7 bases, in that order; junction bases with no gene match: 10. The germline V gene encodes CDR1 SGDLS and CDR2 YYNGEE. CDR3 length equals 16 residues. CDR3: CASSANEGTSGLTQYF. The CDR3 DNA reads TGTGCCAGCAGCGCTAACGAGGGGACTAGCGGGTTGACCCAGTACTTC.

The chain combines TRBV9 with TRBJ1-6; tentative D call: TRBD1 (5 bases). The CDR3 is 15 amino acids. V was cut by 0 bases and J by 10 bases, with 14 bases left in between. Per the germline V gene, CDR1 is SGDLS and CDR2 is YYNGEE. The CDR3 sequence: CASSVEWQGISPLHF. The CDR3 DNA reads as TGTGCCAGCAGCGTAGAATGGCAGGGAATATCACCCCTCCACTTT. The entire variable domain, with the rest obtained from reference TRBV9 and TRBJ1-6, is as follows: DSGVTQTPKHLITATGQRVTLRCSPRSGDLSVYWYQQSLDQGLQFLIQYYNGEERAKGNILERFSAQQFPDLHSELNLSSLELGDSALYFCASSVEWQGISPLHFGNGTRLTVT.

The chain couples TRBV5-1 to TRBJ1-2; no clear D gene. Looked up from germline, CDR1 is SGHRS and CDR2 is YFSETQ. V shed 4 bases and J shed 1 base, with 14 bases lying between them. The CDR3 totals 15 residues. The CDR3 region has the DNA TGCGCCAGCAGCCTTGAAGCCTCAAGTAACTATGGCTACACCTTC. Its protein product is CASSLEASSNYGYTF. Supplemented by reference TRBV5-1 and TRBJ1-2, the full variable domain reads KAGVTQTPRYLIKTRGQQVTLSCSPISGHRSVSWYQQTPGQGLQFLFEYFSETQRNKGNFPGRFSGRQFSNSRSEMNVSTLELGDSALYLCASSLEASSNYGYTFGSGTRLTVV.

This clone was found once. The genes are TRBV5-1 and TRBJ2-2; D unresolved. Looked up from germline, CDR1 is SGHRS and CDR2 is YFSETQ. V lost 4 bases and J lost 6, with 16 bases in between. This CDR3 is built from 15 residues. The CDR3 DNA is TGCGCCAGCAGCGCGGAAACACTAATCCCCGGGGAGCTGTTTTTT. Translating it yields CASSAETLIPGELFF.

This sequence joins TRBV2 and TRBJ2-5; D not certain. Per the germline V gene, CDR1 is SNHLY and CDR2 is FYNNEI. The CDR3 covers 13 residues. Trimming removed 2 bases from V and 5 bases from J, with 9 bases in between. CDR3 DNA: TGTGCCAGCAGTGAACCCTTTATGGAGACCCAGTACTTC. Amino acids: CASSEPFMETQYF.

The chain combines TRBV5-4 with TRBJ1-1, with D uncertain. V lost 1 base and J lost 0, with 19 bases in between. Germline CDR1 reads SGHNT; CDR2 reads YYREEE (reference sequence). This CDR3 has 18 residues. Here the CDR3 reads CASSLSARPFSVNTEAFF. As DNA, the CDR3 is TGTGCCAGCAGCTTGTCGGCCAGGCCCTTCTCGGTGAACACTGAAGCTTTCTTT.

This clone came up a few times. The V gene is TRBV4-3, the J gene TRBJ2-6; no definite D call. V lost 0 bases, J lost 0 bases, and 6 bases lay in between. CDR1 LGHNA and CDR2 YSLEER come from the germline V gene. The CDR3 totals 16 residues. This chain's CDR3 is CASSQDQASGANVLTF. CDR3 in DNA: TGCGCCAGCAGCCAAGACCAGGCCTCTGGGGCCAACGTCCTGACTTTC.

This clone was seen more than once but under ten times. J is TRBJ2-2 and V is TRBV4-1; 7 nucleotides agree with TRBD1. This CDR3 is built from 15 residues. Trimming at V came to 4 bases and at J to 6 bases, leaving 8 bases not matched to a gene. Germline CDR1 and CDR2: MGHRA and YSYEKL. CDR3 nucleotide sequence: TGCGCCAGCAGCCCCCCGACCACAGGGGCCGGGGAGCTGTTTTTT. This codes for CASSPPTTGAGELFF.

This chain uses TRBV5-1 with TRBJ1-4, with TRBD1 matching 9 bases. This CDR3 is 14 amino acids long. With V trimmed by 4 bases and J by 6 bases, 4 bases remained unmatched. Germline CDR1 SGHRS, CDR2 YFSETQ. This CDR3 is CASSTTGGDEKLFF. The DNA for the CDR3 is TGCGCCAGCAGCACGACAGGGGGGGATGAAAAACTGTTTTTT.

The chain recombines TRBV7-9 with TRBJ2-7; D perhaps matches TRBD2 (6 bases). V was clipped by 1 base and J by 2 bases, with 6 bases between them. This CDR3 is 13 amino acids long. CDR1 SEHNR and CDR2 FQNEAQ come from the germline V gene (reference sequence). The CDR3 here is CASSLERAYEQYF. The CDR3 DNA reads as TGTGCCAGCAGCTTAGAGCGGGCCTACGAGCAGTACTTC.

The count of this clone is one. CDR3 DNA sequence: TGCGCCAGCAGCTTGGGACAGGGGGAGCGCGAGCAGTACTTC. This encodes CASSLGQGEREQYF. This chain joins TRBV5-1 and TRBJ2-7, with 9 nucleotides matching TRBD1. The J segment lost 6 bases and the V segment lost 0 bases, leaving 4 bases of the junction unmatched. This CDR3 has 14 residues. From germline, CDR1 is SGHRS and CDR2 YFSETQ.

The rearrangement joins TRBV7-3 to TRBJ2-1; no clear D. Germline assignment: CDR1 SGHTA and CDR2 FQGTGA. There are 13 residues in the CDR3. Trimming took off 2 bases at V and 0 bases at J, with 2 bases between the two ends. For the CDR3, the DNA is TGTGCCAGCAGCTTATACTCCTACAATGAGCAGTTCTTC. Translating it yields CASSLYSYNEQFF.

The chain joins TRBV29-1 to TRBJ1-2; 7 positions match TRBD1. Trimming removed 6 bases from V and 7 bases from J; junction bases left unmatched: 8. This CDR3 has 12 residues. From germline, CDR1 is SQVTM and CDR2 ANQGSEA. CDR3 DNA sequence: TGCAGCGTAGAGAACAGGGGATTTGGCTACACCTTC. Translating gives CSVENRGFGYTF.